This TCR beta chain is drawn from a study of T cell responses to AZD1222 COVID-19 vaccine. General study findings and limits: Variant regions that are unmutated are reportedly the target of nearly half of spike-specific TCRs. Only 5 to 7 AZD1222 recipients tested seropositive at baseline. Only after the peak T cell response were repertoires sampled.

CDR3 length equals 13 residues. As regards this clone: What it binds is unknown. The germline gene is not matched at one end of the junction; a read error may be the cause.

The repertoire was sequenced with immunoSEQ multiplex PCR; TCRdb's copy has only in-frame clones and lacks some. The table shows roughly 120,000 clones, with 88% occurring only once. Here the sequenced sample was peripheral blood, taken on day 0 of MenACWY control vaccination. This clonotype was sampled from an adult in good health. The rearrangement links TRBV12-3 or TRBV12-4 to TRBJ1-1; TRBD1 matches 8 bases. DNA of the CDR3: TGTGCCAGCAGCTTAGACAGGGGACTTTATGCTTTCTTT. This encodes CASSLDRGLYAFF.